The 19 T cell receptor beta chains reported below all come from one sample, sequenced in a study of T cell responses to AZD1222 COVID-19 vaccine. TCRdb's copy holds only in-frame clones and misses some; the assay was immunoSEQ multiplex PCR. There are 200,000 or so clones in the sample; approximately 92% occur only once, and about 10% lies in the top ten. This specimen was peripheral blood, taken on day 0 of AZD1222 vaccination. Receptors originate from an adult in good health.

This chain links TRBV28 with TRBJ1-6; 9 bases fit TRBD1. J lost 1 base, V lost 3 bases, and 1 base had no gene match. From germline, CDR1 is MDHEN and CDR2 SYDVKM. The CDR3 has 16 amino acids. The CDR3 DNA is TGTGCCAGCAGTTTGGGGACAGGGTCCTATAATTCACCCCTCCACTTT. As protein: CASSLGTGSYNSPLHF.

This chain links TRBV12-3 or TRBV12-4 with TRBJ2-1; D is ambiguous. This CDR3 has 13 residues. Trimming stripped 5 bases from V and 5 bases from J, with 10 bases between. DNA for the CDR3: TGTGCCAGCAGTCAGGACGCCCACAATGAGCAGTTCTTC. This gives the protein CASSQDAHNEQFF.

This clone was seen a few times. This chain uses TRBV7-2 with TRBJ2-1; unclear D gene. The CDR3 loop spans 13 amino acids. CDR1 is SGHTA, CDR2 FQGNSA, per germline. Between the trimmed V and J ends, which lost 3 bases and 3 bases, there was a span of 6 bases. The chain's CDR3 is CASSLNIYNEQFF. CDR3 DNA sequence: TGTGCCAGCAGCTTGAACATCTACAATGAGCAGTTCTTC.

The J gene is TRBJ2-1, the V gene TRBV7-2; 8 bases fit TRBD1. V was clipped by 0 bases and J by 6 bases; unmatched bases: 4. Germline V gene lookup returns CDR1 SGHTA and CDR2 FQGNSA. The CDR3 loop spans 15 amino acids. CDR3 nucleotide sequence: TGTGCCAGCAGCTTAGCGCCAGGGGGCGGCAATGAGCAGTTCTTC. Encoded protein: CASSLAPGGGNEQFF.

CDR3 residues: CASSPGQGGFGELFF. DNA for the CDR3: TGTGCCAGCAGCCCTGGACAGGGGGGGTTTGGGGAGCTGTTTTTT. The chain uses TRBV5-8 and TRBJ2-2; 10 bases are a match to TRBD1. The CDR3 covers 15 residues. V lost 4 bases and J lost 8; bases outside the gene matches: 8. The V gene's germline CDR1 is SGHTS and CDR2 YDEGEE.

This clone has just a few counts. The chain carries TRBV18 and TRBJ1-1, with 8 positions matching TRBD1. There are 15 residues in the CDR3. Trimming at V came to 0 bases and at J to 5 bases, leaving 5 bases not matched to a gene. CDR1 KGHSH and CDR2 LQKENI come from the germline V gene. The CDR3 reads CASSPPETGVTEAFF. The CDR3 DNA sequence: TGTGCCAGCTCACCACCGGAGACAGGGGTGACTGAAGCTTTCTTT.

The chain combines TRBV19 with TRBJ1-2; no clear D gene. The germline V gene encodes CDR1 LNHDA and CDR2 SQIVND (reference sequence). The CDR3 covers 14 residues. Trimming took 6 bases from V and 0 from J, leaving 11 bases between them. The CDR3 DNA is TGTGCCAGTAGATTCGGAGGGACTAACTATGGCTACACCTTC. It encodes CASRFGGTNYGYTF.

The chain carries TRBV29-1 and TRBJ1-1; D unclear. This CDR3 has 12 residues. Trimming cost V 3 bases and J 11 bases, with 16 bases left between them. Germline assignment: CDR1 SQVTM and CDR2 ANQGSEA. The CDR3 DNA sequence: TGCAGCGTTGATGCCCCCCAGCCGGGGGCTTTCTTT. It specifies CSVDAPQPGAFF.

The V and J genes are TRBV6-6 and TRBJ1-1; D call uncertain. Germline CDR1 and CDR2: MNHNY and SVGAGI (reference sequence). CDR3 length: 14 residues. Trimming took 2 bases from V and 0 from J, leaving 7 bases between them. The CDR3 sequence is CASSYEWMNTEAFF. CDR3 DNA: TGTGCCAGCAGTTACGAGTGGATGAACACTGAAGCTTTCTTT.

This sequence joins TRBV12-3 or TRBV12-4 and TRBJ1-1; tentatively, D is TRBD1 (6 bases). Trimming cost V 6 bases and J 11 bases, with 16 bases left between them. The CDR3 is 12 amino acids. The CDR3 DNA is TGTGCCAGCAGAGTGGGGGGGGCAGGGGCTTTCTTT. Its protein is CASRVGGAGAFF.

The rearrangement joins TRBV5-5 to TRBJ1-6; D might be TRBD1 (6 bases). This CDR3 is 15 amino acids long. V was cut by 0 bases and J by 7 bases, with 11 bases left in between. Looked up from germline, CDR1 is SGHKS and CDR2 is YYEKEE (reference sequence). CDR3 region: CASSLDPQGNSPLHF. In nucleotides, the CDR3 is TGTGCCAGCAGCTTGGATCCCCAGGGGAATTCACCCCTCCACTTT.

The gene calls are TRBV27 and TRBJ1-2, with D tentatively TRBD1 (6 bases). The CDR3 consists of 13 residues. Deletions cut 9 bases from V and 3 bases from J, with 14 bases between. Germline V gene lookup returns CDR1 MNHEY and CDR2 SMNVEV (reference sequence). The CDR3 sequence: CASGEGQYYGYTF. The CDR3 DNA follows: TGTGCCAGTGGCGAGGGACAATACTATGGCTACACCTTC.

V and J are TRBV4-3 and TRBJ2-1; 10 bases fit TRBD2. The CDR3 covers 15 residues. Germline loops: CDR1 LGHNA, CDR2 YSLEER. Trimming took 3 bases from V and 7 from J; bases not matched to a gene: 6. The CDR3 sequence: CASSQSGGANNEQFF. The CDR3 bases are TGCGCCAGCAGCCAGAGCGGGGGGGCCAATAATGAGCAGTTCTTC.

The chain joins TRBV3-1 (or the pseudogene TRBV3-2) to TRBJ1-4; 11 bases line up with TRBD1. V shed 5 bases, J shed 8 bases, and the junction held 7 bases outside the gene matches. Germline CDR1 and CDR2: LGHDT and YNNKEL (reference sequence). This CDR3 is built from 15 residues. The CDR3 nucleotides read TGTGCCAGCAGCTCTCGGACAGGGGGCTGGGAAAAACTGTTTTTT. Its protein is CASSSRTGGWEKLFF.

A single count supports this clone. The chain is built from TRBV19 and TRBJ1-2; the D gene is possibly TRBD1 (6 bases). V was pared by 1 base and J by 2 bases, with 11 bases between. CDR3 length: 15 residues. The germline V gene has CDR1 LNHDA and CDR2 SQIVND (reference sequence). The CDR3 sequence: CASSIALTGNYGYTF. CDR3 nucleotide sequence: TGTGCCAGTAGTATAGCCCTGACAGGCAACTATGGCTACACCTTC.

The rearrangement links TRBV11-3 to TRBJ2-1, with 13 bases that match TRBD2. Germline CDR1 and CDR2: SGHNT and YENEEA. V was pared by 4 bases and J by 4 bases, with 1 base of the junction left unmatched. The CDR3 is 15 residues long. The CDR3 loop is CASSSGLAGYNEQFF. CDR3 nucleotide sequence: TGTGCCAGCAGCTCGGGACTAGCGGGATACAATGAGCAGTTCTTC. The full variable domain, its missing parts supplied by reference TRBV11-3 and TRBJ2-1, is EAGVVQSPRYKIIEKKQPVAFWCNPISGHNTLYWYLQNLGQGPELLIRYENEEAVDDSQLPKDRFSAERLKGVDSTLKIQPAELGDSAVYLCASSSGLAGYNEQFFGPGTRLTVL.

This chain connects TRBV29-1 to TRBJ1-2, with TRBD1 matching 8 bases. Germline trimming cut 6 bases from V and 8 bases from J; bases unmatched to any gene: 5. The germline gives CDR1 SQVTM, CDR2 ANQGSEA. CDR3 length: 11 residues. DNA for the CDR3: TGCAGCGTGAGTGACAGGGGAGGCTACACCTTC. Translation: CSVSDRGGYTF.

The chain employs TRBV5-5 and TRBJ1-4, with unresolved D. This CDR3 has 15 residues. V dropped 2 bases and J dropped 2 bases, with 10 bases sitting between them. The germline V gene encodes CDR1 SGHKS and CDR2 YYEKEE (reference sequence). Written as DNA, the CDR3 is TGTGCCAGCAGCTTTGGGTTAAGGACTAATGAAAAACTGTTTTTT. Protein sequence: CASSFGLRTNEKLFF.

The chain employs TRBV28 and TRBJ1-5, with TRBD1 as a possible D gene (5 bases). The CDR3 length is 16 residues. Per the germline V gene, CDR1 is MDHEN and CDR2 is SYDVKM. Trimming stripped 6 bases from V and 10 bases from J, with 25 bases between. The CDR3 nucleotides read TGTGCCAGCAGGATGGAGGGGCAGCCCCGGCTTCGCCCCCAGCATTTT. Translated, it gives CASRMEGQPRLRPQHF.